The 10 T cell receptor beta chains below come from one sample, sequenced in a study of cytomegalovirus exposure and HLA in healthy donors. Use of 60 Vbeta and 13 Jbeta primers characterized the PCR. Assay used: immunoSEQ multiplex PCR; TCRdb lists only in-frame clones, some missing. The table lists 170,000 or so clones, 84% of them singletons. Sequenced input: PBMCs. These receptors were obtained from a girl aged 10 to 17 in good health and CMV-seropositive.

In the case of this clone: The DNA is left out, because the CDR3 cannot be placed on it with certainty; the CDR3 is given as TCRdb lists it. This chain links TRBV21-1 with TRBJ2-7; no check of the table's D call, TRBD2, against the DNA was made. TRBV21-1 constitutes a pseudogene. The CDR3 contains 16 residues when both ends are counted. This chain's CDR3 is CASLWGSGISIYEQYF.

CDR3: CANEGLNTEAFF. CDR3 DNA sequence: TGTGCCAACGAGGGCCTCAACACTGAAGCTTTCTTT. V is TRBV5-8 and J is TRBJ1-1; no definite D call. Germline V gives CDR1 SGHTS, CDR2 YDEGEE. The CDR3 runs to 12 residues. The V and J ends lost 9 bases and 2 bases respectively, with 11 bases between them. Full variable domain (outside the CDR3, taken from reference TRBV5-8 and TRBJ1-1): EAGVTQSPTHLIKTRGQQATLRCSPISGHTSVYWYQQALGLGLQFLLWYDEGEERNRGNFPPRFSGRQFPNYSSELNVNALELEDSALYLCANEGLNTEAFFGQGTRLTVV.

This clone has a handful of counts. V gene TRBV10-3 combines with J gene TRBJ1-5; 8 nucleotides line up with TRBD1. Germline V gene data show CDR1 as ENHRY and CDR2 as SYGVKD. This CDR3 has 14 residues. With 6 bases clipped from V and 7 bases from J, the junction kept 8 bases outside the gene matches. The DNA of the CDR3 is TGTGCCATCAGGGGGGGACAGGACGGACAGCCCCAGCATTTT. Protein: CAIRGGQDGQPQHF.

This clone was observed a handful of times. The rearrangement joins TRBV7-2 to TRBJ2-5; possibly TRBD1 for D (6 bases). CDR3 length: 15 amino acids. V was shortened by 3 bases and J by 1 base, with 12 bases between the two germline ends. The germline CDR1 and CDR2 sequences are SGHTA and FQGNSA. CDR3 residues: CASSLTGPSQETQYF. The CDR3 DNA is TGTGCCAGCAGCTTGACAGGACCTTCCCAAGAGACCCAGTACTTC.

This clone has a single count. The genes are TRBV5-6 and TRBJ1-2, with D possibly being TRBD1 (6 bases). Germline V lookup: CDR1 SGHDT, CDR2 YYEEEE. Trimming pared 4 bases from V and 0 bases from J, leaving 13 bases between. The CDR3 contains 15 residues. The CDR3 DNA follows: TGTGCCAGCAGCCTCGGGACACAAGCTAACTATGGCTACACCTTC. Protein sequence: CASSLGTQANYGYTF.

V is TRBV4-1 and J is TRBJ2-7, with TRBD1 as a possible D gene (5 bases). The ends were cut back, 2 bases at V and 6 bases at J, with 20 bases in the middle. This CDR3 is 16 amino acids long. Germline V gene lookup returns CDR1 MGHRA and CDR2 YSYEKL. CDR3 sequence: CASSQWPTAASREQYF. The CDR3 DNA sequence: TGCGCCAGCAGCCAATGGCCGACAGCTGCCTCTCGCGAGCAGTACTTC.

This chain joins TRBV6-4 and TRBJ1-1; 8 bases align to TRBD1. The germline gives CDR1 MRHNA, CDR2 SNTAGT. This CDR3 has 15 amino acids. The junction had 7 bases not matched to a gene; V was cut back by 6 bases and J by 1 base. The CDR3 DNA reads as TGTGCCAGCAGACCCACCGGGACAGGGAACACTGAAGCTTTCTTT. Translation gives CASRPTGTGNTEAFF.

The rearrangement uses TRBV7-9 and TRBJ1-2; TRBD1 might be the D (5 bases). The CDR3 has 15 amino acids. Per germline, CDR1 SEHNR and CDR2 FQNEAQ (reference sequence). V dropped 0 bases and J dropped 4 bases, with 12 bases sitting between them. DNA of the CDR3: TGTGCCAGCAGCTTAGCGCCTGGAGGGGTCTATGGCTACACCTTC. Amino acids: CASSLAPGGVYGYTF.

The chain carries TRBV7-8 and TRBJ2-5; no clear D gene. This CDR3 contains 11 residues. V lost 1 base and J 7 bases, leaving 4 bases between the germline ends. Germline V gene data show CDR1 as SGHVS and CDR2 as FQNEAQ. The CDR3 region is CASSLVRTQYF. CDR3 sequence (DNA): TGTGCCAGCAGCTTAGTTCGGACCCAGTACTTC.

Note on this clone: Other DNA sequences in the sample encode the same CDR3. This sequence joins TRBV7-9 and TRBJ1-5; D not resolved. This CDR3 contains 15 residues. Germline V lookup: CDR1 SEHNR, CDR2 FQNEAQ (reference sequence). V was clipped by 9 bases and J by 0 bases, with 15 bases between them. CDR3 DNA: TGTGCCAGTTCCCTCGGAGATAATAGCAATCAGCCCCAGCATTTT. It translates to CASSLGDNSNQPQHF. The full variable domain, its missing parts supplied by reference TRBV7-9 and TRBJ1-5, is DTGVSQNPRHKITKRGQNVTFRCDPISEHNRLYWYRQTLGQGPEFLTYFQNEAQLEKSRLLSDRFSAERPKGSFSTLEIQRTEQGDSAMYLCASSLGDNSNQPQHFGDGTRLSIL.